The rows below give T cell receptor delta chains drawn from one sample of a study of gamma-delta chains in newborns, infants, children. TCRdb re-processed the reads using CATT. The table lists 8,600 or so delta-chain clones, 3% to 4% of them singletons. Material for sequencing was blood. These receptors originate from a child who was a newborn, infant or young child, either healthy, febrile or measles-vaccinated (not recorded which). Both conserved end residues are trimmed from each CDR3. The order of the fields is V gene, D gene, J gene, CDR3 protein. D genes are given only for firm matches.

>TRDV2|TRDD3|TRDJ1
ACDAVLGAPYTDKLI
>TRDV2|TRDD3|TRDJ3
ACDTGGLGESSRDTRQMF
>TRDV2|TRDD3|TRDJ3
ACDTVLGDSSWDTRQMF
>TRDV2|NA|TRDJ3
ACDSLIRKDSWDTRQMF
>TRDV3|NA|TRDJ1
AFGEVLTDKLI
>TRDV1|TRDD3|TRDJ1
ALGELRWGIHTDKLI
>TRDV2|TRDD3|TRDJ3
ACDTVGDTHSRDTRQMF
>TRDV2|TRDD3|TRDJ3
ACDSVYWGNSWDTRQMF
>TRDV2|TRDD3|TRDJ3
ACDKLGDTSSWDTRQMF
>TRDV1|NA|TRDJ1
ALGERNEGYTDKLI
>TRDV2|TRDD3|TRDJ3
ACDSTGGYSWDTRQMF
>TRDV2|TRDD3|TRDJ3
ACDTAYWGTLSWDTRQMF
>TRDV2|NA|TRDJ3
ACGPIRSWDTRQMF
>TRDV2|NA|TRDJ1
ACDTVGPLTDKLI
>TRDV2|TRDD3|TRDJ3
ACDRGDTRSWDTRQTF
>TRDV2|NA|TRDJ3
ACGTGTGFSWDTRQMF
>TRDV1|TRDD3|TRDJ1
ALGAPFTGGPLPYTDKLI
>TRDV2|TRDD3|TRDJ3
ACDYWGIRSWDTRQMF
>TRDV2|TRDD3|TRDJ3
ACDGVGDTTSSWDTRQMF
>TRDV2|NA|TRDJ3
ACDTVGWSTRQMF
>TRDV2|TRDD3|TRDJ3
ACDPVLGDTYSTWDARQMF